This T cell receptor beta chain was obtained from a study of tumor-infiltrating lymphocytes in oesophageal squamous cell carcinoma. This CDR3 spans 14 amino acids. CDR1 and CDR2 from the germline V gene are MNHNS and SASEGT. V dropped 8 bases and J dropped 1; count of bases not matched to a gene: 2. This clonotype was found many times. TCRdb re-called the PCR reads with MiXCR, one entry per CDR3 protein. The sample has approximately 20,000 distinct CDR3 sequences, about two fifths seen once. The rearrangement links TRBV6-1 to TRBJ2-3; 11 nucleotides agree with TRBD1. This receptor was taken from a male donor with esophageal squamous cell carcinoma. Sample: blood. CDR3 DNA: TGTGCCAGCCGGACAGGGGGCGGCACAGATACGCAGTATTTT. Translation: CASRTGGGTDTQYF.